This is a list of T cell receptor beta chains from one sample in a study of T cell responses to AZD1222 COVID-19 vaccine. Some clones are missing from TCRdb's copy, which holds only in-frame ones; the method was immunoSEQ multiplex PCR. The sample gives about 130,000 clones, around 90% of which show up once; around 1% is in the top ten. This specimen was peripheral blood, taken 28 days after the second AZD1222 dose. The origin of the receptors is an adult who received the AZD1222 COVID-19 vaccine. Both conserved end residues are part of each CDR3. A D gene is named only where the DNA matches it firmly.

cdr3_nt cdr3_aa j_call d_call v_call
TGTGCCAGCAGTCATAGCAATCAGCCCCAGCATTTT CASSHSNQPQHF TRBJ1-5 NA TRBV28
TGTGCCAGCTCACGACAACTAGCCACTGAAGCTTTCTTT CASSRQLATEAFF TRBJ1-1 NA TRBV18
TGTGCCAGCAGTGAAGCCTATGCCCGGGGGTGGGAATATGGCTACACCTTC CASSEAYARGWEYGYTF TRBJ1-2 NA TRBV6-1
TGTGCCAGCAGTCTACAGGGGGCGAGGAACACTGAAGCTTTCTTT CASSLQGARNTEAFF TRBJ1-1 TRBD1 TRBV2
TGTGCCAGCAGCCCCGGGGGTTATGGCTACACCTTC CASSPGGYGYTF TRBJ1-2 NA TRBV3-1/TRBV3-2
TGTGCCAGCAGTTACTCGGATCAGGGCAACGGTGGCTACACCTTC CASSYSDQGNGGYTF TRBJ1-2 NA TRBV6-5
TGTGCCACCAGCGGACCGATGAACACTGAAGCTTTCTTT CATSGPMNTEAFF TRBJ1-1 NA TRBV15
TGTGCCAGCCCGGCCGGGACTAGTCCCTACAATGAGCAGTTCTTC CASPAGTSPYNEQFF TRBJ2-1 TRBD2 TRBV5-4
TGCAGTGCTAATCCGAGAGGCGAGCAGTTCTTC CSANPRGEQFF TRBJ2-1 NA TRBV20-1
TGTGCCAGCAGCTTGCGTTTGGCCGATATCTATGGCTACACCTTC CASSLRLADIYGYTF TRBJ1-2 NA TRBV5-6